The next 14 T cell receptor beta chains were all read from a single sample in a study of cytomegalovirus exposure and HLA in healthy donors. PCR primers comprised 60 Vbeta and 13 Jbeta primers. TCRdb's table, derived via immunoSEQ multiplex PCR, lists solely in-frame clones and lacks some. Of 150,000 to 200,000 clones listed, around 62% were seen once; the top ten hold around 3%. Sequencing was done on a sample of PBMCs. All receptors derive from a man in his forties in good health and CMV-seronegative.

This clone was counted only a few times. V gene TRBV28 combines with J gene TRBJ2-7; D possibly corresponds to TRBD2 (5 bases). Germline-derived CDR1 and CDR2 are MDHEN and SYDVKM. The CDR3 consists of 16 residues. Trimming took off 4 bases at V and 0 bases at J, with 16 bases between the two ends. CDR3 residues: CASSSRMRGSSYEQYF. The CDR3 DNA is TGTGCCAGCAGTTCCCGTATGAGAGGGTCCTCCTACGAGCAGTACTTC.

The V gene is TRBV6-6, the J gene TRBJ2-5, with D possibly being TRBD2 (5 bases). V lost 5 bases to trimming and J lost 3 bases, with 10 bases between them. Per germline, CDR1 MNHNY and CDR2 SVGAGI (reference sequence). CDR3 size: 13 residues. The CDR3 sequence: CASSPDSEETQYF. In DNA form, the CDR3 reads TGTGCCAGCAGTCCGGACTCCGAAGAGACCCAGTACTTC.

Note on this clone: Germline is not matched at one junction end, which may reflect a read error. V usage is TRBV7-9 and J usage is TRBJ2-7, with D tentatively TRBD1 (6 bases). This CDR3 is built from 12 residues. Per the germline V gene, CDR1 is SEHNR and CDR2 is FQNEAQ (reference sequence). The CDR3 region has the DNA TGTTCCAGCAGCGTAAGGGGGTACGAGCAGTACTTC. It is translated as CSSSVRGYEQYF.

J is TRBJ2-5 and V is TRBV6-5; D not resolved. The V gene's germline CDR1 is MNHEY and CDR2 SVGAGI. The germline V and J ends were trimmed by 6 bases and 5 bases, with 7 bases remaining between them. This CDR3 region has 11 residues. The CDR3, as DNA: TGTGCCAGCAGCACGAGGGAGACCCAGTACTTC. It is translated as CASSTRETQYF.

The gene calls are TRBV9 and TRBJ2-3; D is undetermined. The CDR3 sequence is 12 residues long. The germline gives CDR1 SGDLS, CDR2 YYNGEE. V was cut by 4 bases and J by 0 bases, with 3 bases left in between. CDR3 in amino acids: CASSSSTDTQYF. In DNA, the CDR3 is TGTGCCAGCAGCTCTAGCACAGATACGCAGTATTTT.

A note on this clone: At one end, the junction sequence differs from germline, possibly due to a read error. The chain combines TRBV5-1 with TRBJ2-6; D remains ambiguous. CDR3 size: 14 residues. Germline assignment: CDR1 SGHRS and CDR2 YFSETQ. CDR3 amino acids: CANSLELGANVLTF. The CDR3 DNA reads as TGCGCCAACAGCTTGGAACTGGGGGCCAACGTCCTGACTTTC. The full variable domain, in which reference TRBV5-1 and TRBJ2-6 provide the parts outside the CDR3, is KAGVTQTPRYLIKTRGQQVTLSCSPISGHRSVSWYQQTPGQGLQFLFEYFSETQRNKGNFPGRFSGRQFSNSRSEMNVSTLELGDSALYLCANSLELGANVLTFGAGSRLTVL.

The CDR3 is CASSQEGLATQYF. DNA of the CDR3: TGCGCCAGCAGCCAAGAAGGACTAGCTACGCAGTATTTT. The chain combines TRBV4-3 with TRBJ2-3; 8 positions match TRBD2. V lost 0 bases and J lost 8; bases outside the gene matches: 1. Germline-derived CDR1 and CDR2 are LGHNA and YSLEER. This CDR3 has 13 residues.

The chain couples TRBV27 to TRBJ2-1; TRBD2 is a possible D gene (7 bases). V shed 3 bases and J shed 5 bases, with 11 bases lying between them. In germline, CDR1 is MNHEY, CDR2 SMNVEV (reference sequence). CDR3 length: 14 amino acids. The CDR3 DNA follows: TGTGCCAGCAGTTTCCCGGGGGGCCACAATGAGCAGTTCTTC. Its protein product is CASSFPGGHNEQFF.

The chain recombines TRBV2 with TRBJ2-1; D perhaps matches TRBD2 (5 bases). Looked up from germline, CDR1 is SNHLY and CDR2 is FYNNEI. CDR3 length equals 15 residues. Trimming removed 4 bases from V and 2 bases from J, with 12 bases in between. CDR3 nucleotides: TGTGCCAGCAGTGCTAGCCCCGGCACCTACAATGAGCAGTTCTTC. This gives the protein CASSASPGTYNEQFF.

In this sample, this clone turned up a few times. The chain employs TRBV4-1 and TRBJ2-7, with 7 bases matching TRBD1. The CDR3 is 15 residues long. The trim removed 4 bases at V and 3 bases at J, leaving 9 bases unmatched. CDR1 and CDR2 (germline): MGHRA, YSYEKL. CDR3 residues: CASSLFSRGIYEQYF. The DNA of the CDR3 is TGCGCCAGCAGCCTTTTCAGCAGGGGGATCTACGAGCAGTACTTC.

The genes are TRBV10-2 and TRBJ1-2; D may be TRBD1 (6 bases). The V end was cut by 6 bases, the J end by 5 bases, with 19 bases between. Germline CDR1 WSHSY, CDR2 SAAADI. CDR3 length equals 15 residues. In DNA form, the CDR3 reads TGCGCCAGCAGCGGAGGCAGGGGATTAGGGTATGGCTACACCTTC. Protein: CASSGGRGLGYGYTF.

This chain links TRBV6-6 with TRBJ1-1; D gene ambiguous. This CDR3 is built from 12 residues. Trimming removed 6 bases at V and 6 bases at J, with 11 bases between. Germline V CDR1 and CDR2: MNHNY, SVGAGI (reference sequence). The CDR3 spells CASSYEGAEAFF. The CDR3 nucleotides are TGTGCCAGCAGCTACGAGGGTGCTGAAGCTTTCTTT.

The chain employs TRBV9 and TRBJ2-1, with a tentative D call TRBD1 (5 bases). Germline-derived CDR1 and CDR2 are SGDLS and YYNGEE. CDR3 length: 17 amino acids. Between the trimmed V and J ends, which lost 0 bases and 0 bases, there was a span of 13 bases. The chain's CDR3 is CASSVVGASNSYNEQFF. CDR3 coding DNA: TGTGCCAGCAGCGTAGTAGGGGCTAGTAACTCCTACAATGAGCAGTTCTTC. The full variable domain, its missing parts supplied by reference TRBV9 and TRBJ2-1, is DSGVTQTPKHLITATGQRVTLRCSPRSGDLSVYWYQQSLDQGLQFLIQYYNGEERAKGNILERFSAQQFPDLHSELNLSSLELGDSALYFCASSVVGASNSYNEQFFGPGTRLTVL.

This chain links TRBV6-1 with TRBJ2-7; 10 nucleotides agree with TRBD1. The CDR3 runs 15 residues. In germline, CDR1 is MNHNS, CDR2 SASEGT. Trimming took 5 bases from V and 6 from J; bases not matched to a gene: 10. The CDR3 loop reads CASSNRDRGFVEQYF. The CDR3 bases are TGTGCCAGCAGTAACCGGGACAGGGGATTCGTCGAGCAGTACTTC.